Each of the 3 T cell receptor beta chains below was sequenced from the same sample in a study of blood T cell repertoires in COVID-19. Measured with immunoSEQ multiplex PCR; TCRdb has only the in-frame clones, and not every one. The sample lists hundreds of thousands of clones; 83% were seen once. Sequenced input: peripheral blood. These receptors were collected from a woman in her fifties or sixties who had recovered from COVID-19.

The chain uses TRBV3-1 (or the pseudogene TRBV3-2) and TRBJ1-3; possibly TRBD1 for D (6 bases). V lost 0 bases and J 0 bases, leaving 12 bases between the germline ends. CDR3 size: 17 residues. Germline V CDR1 and CDR2: LGHDT, YNNKEL (reference sequence). CDR3 DNA sequence: TGTGCCAGCAGCCAAGAAGACAGGCCAGTCTCTGGAAACACCATATATTTT. It encodes CASSQEDRPVSGNTIYF.

The V and J genes are TRBV12-3 or TRBV12-4 and TRBJ1-2; D uncertain. The CDR3 loop spans 11 amino acids. The V end lost 5 bases, the J end lost 5 bases, and 6 bases lay between the germline ends. The CDR3 DNA is TGTGCCAGCAGTCCGGGGTATGGCTACACCTTC. Amino acids: CASSPGYGYTF.

The chain has TRBV10-3 and TRBJ2-3, with 10 bases that match TRBD2. Trimming took 5 bases from V and 3 from J; bases not matched to a gene: 11. The CDR3 has 17 amino acids. Germline assignment: CDR1 ENHRY and CDR2 SYGVKD. The DNA for the CDR3 is TGTGCCATCAGTAGCGGGGGGGCCTCGGGAGCAACAGATACGCAGTATTTT. It codes for CAISSGGASGATDTQYF.